The T cell receptor beta chain described here comes from a study of T-cell memory formation after mild COVID-19. Study context: Clusters were largely donor specific.

A 5'RACE reaction primed in the constant segment made cDNA libraries of TCR alpha and TCR beta, and these carried sample barcodes and UMIs. Each CDR3 protein gets one entry after TCRdb re-called the 5' RACE reads with MiXCR. The table has about 160,000 distinct CDR3 sequences, about a third seen once. The V and J ends lost 2 bases and 1 base respectively, with 20 bases between them. Germline CDR1 DFQATT, CDR2 SNEGSKA (reference sequence). The CDR3 sequence is 18 residues long. This clonotype has more than one count but fewer than ten. The sequence was obtained from an adult woman who had mild COVID-19 (a few samples of this study predate the infection). Cell type and time point are not known. The chain carries TRBV20-1 and TRBJ2-2; D possibly corresponds to TRBD1 (5 bases). Sequenced material: PBMCs or a T cell subset sorted from them (not recorded which). The CDR3 loop reads CSARSGDSDPRNTGELFF. CDR3 DNA: TGCAGTGCTAGATCAGGTGACAGCGATCCCCGGAACACCGGGGAGCTGTTTTTT.